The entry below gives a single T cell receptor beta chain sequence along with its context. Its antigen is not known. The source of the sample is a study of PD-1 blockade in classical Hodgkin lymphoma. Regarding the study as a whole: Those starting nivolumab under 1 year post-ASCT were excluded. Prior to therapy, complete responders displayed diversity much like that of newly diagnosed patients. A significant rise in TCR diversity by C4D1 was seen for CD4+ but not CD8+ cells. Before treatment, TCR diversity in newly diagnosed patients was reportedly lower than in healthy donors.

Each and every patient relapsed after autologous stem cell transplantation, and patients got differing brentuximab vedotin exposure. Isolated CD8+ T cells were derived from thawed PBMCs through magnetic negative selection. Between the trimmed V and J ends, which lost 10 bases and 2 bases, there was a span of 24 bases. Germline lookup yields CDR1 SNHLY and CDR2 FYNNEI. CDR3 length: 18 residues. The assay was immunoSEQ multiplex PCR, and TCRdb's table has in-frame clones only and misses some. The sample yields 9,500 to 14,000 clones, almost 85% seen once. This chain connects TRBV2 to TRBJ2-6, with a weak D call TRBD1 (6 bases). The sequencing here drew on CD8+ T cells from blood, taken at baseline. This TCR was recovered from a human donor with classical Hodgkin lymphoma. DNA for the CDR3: TGTGCCACCACACTCCCGCCAGGGGACGGGGCTGGGGCCAACGTCCTGACTTTC. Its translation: CATTLPPGDGAGANVLTF. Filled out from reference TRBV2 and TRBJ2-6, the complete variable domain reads EPEVTQTPSHQVTQMGQEVILRCVPISNHLYFYWYRQILGQKVEFLVSFYNNEISEKSEIFDDQFSVERPDGSNFTLKIRSTKLEDSAMYFCATTLPPGDGAGANVLTFGAGSRLTVL.